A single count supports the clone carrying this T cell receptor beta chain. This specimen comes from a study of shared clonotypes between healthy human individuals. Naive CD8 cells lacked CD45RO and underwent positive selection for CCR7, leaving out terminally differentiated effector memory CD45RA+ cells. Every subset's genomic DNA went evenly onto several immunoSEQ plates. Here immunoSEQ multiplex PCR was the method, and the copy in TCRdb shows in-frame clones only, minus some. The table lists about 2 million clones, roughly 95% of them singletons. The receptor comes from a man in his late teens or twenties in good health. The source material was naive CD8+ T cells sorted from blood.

CDR3 nucleotides: TGTGCCAGCAAACCTGCGAGCTCCTACGAGCAGTACTTC. This codes for CASKPASSYEQYF. The chain is built from TRBV19 and TRBJ2-7; unclear D gene. V lost 9 bases, J lost 0 bases, and 12 bases lay in between. The CDR3 covers 13 residues. Germline CDR1 LNHDA, CDR2 SQIVND (reference sequence).